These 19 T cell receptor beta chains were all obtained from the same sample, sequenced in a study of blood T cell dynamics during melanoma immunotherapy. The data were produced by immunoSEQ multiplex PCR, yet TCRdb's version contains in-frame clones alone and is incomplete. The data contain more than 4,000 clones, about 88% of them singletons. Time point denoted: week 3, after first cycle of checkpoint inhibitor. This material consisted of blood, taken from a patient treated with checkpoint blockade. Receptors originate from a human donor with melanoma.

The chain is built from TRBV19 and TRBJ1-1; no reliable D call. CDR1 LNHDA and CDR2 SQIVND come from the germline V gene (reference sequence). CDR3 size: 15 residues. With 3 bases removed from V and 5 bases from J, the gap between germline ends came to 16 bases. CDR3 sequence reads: CASSISPVTLTEAFF. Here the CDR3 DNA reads TGTGCCAGTAGTATTAGCCCGGTGACCTTAACTGAAGCTTTCTTT.

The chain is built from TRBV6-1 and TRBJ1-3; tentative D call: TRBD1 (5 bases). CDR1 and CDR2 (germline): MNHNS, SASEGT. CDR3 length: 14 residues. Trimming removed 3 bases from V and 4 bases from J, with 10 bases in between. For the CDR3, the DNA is TGTGCCAGCAGTGAGGCAGGGAGAGGAAACACCATATATTTT. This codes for CASSEAGRGNTIYF.

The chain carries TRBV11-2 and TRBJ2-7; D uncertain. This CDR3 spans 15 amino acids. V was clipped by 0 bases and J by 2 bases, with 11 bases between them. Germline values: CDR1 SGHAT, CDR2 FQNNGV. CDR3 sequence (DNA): TGTGCCAGCAGCTTAGATCAAGACCGACCCTACGAGCAGTACTTC. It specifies CASSLDQDRPYEQYF.

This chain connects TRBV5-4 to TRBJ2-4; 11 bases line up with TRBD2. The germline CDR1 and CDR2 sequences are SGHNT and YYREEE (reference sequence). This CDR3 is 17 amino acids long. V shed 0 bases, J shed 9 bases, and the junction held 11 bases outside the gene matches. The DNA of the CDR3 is TGTGCCAGCAGCTTGGGTGGGACTAGCGGTAATTTCGGCATTCAGTACTTC. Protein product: CASSLGGTSGNFGIQYF. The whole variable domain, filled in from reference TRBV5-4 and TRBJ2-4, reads ETGVTQSPTHLIKTRGQQVTLRCSSQSGHNTVSWYQQALGQGPQFIFQYYREEENGRGNFPPRFSGLQFPNYSSELNVNALELDDSALYLCASSLGGTSGNFGIQYFGAGTRLSVL.

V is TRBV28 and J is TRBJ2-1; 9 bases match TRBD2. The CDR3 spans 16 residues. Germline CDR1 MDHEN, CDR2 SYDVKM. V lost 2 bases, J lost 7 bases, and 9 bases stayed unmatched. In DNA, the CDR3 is TGTGCCAGCAGTTTACTTGCGGCGGGAGGGAGAAATGAGCAGTTCTTC. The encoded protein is CASSLLAAGGRNEQFF.

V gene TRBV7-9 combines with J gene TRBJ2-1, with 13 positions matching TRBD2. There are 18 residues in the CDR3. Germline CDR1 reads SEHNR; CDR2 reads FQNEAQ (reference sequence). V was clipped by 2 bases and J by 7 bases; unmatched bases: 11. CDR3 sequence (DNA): TGTGCCAGCAGCTTAACTTTTCCGGGACTAGCGGGGAGGAATGAGCAGTTCTTC. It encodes CASSLTFPGLAGRNEQFF.

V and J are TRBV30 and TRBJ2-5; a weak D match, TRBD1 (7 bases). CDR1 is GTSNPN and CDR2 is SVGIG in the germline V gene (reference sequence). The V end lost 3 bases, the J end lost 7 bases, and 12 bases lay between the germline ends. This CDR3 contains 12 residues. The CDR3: CAWRDRRVTQYF. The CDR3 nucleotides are TGTGCCTGGAGGGACAGGAGGGTGACCCAGTACTTC.

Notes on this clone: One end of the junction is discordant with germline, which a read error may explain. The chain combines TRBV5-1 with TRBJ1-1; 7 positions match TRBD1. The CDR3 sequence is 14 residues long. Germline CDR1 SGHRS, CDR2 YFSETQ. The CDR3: CASSPADRFTEVFF. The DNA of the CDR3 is TGCGCCAGCAGCCCAGCGGACAGGTTCACTGAAGTTTTCTTT.

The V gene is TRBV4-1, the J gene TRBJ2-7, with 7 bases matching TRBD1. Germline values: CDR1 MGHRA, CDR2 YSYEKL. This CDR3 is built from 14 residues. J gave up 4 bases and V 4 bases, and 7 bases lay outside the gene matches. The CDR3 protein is CASSPLDRAYEQYF. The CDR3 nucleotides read TGCGCCAGCAGCCCCCTTGACAGGGCGTACGAGCAGTACTTC.

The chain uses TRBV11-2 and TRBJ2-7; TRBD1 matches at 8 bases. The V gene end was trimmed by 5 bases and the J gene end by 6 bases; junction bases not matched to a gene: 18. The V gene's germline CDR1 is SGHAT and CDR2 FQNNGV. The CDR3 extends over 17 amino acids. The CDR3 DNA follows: TGTGCCAGCAGCACTCTCTCCCAAGACAGGGGATCAGGCGAGCAGTACTTC. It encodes CASSTLSQDRGSGEQYF.

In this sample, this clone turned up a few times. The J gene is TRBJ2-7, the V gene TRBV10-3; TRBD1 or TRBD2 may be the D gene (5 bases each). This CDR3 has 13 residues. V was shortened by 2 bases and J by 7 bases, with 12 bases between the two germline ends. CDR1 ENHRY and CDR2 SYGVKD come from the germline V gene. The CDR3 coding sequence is TGTGCCATCAGTGAGCGGGGCCCAGAGGAGCAGTACTTC. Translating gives CAISERGPEEQYF.

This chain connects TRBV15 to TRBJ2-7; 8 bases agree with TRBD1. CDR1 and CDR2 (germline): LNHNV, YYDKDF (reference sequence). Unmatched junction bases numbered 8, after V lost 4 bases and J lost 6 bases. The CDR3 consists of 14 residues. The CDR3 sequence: CATSTNRGIGEQYF. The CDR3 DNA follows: TGTGCCACCAGCACTAACAGGGGGATCGGCGAGCAGTACTTC.

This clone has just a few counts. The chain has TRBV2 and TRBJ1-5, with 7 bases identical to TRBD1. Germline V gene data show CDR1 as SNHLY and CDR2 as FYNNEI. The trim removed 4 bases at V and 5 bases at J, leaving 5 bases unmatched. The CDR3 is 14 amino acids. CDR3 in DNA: TGTGCCAGCAGTGTTTCCAGGGGGGATCAGCCCCAGCATTTT. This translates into CASSVSRGDQPQHF.

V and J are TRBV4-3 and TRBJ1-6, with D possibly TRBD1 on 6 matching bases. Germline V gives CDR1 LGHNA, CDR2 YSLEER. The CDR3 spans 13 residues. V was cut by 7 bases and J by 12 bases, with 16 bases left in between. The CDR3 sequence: CASTVGGEGPLHF. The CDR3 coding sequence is TGCGCCAGCACCGTAGGGGGGGAGGGACCCCTCCACTTT.

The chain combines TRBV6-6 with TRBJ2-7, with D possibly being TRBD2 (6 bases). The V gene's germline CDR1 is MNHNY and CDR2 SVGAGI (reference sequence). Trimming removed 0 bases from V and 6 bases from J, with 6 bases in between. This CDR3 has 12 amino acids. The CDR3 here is CASSYSGGEQYF. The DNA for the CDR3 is TGTGCCAGCAGTTACTCGGGGGGCGAGCAGTACTTC.

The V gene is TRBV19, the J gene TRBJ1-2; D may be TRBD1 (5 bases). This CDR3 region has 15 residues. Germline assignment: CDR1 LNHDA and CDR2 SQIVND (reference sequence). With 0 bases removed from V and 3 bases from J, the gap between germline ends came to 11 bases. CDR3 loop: CASSIDHQGHYGYTF. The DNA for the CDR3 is TGTGCCAGTAGTATAGATCATCAGGGACACTATGGCTACACCTTC.

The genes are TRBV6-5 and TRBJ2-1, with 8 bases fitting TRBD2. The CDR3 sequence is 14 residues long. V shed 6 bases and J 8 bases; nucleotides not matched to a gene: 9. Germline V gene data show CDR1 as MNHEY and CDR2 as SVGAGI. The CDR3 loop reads CASREAGVGDEQFF. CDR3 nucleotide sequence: TGTGCCAGCAGGGAAGCGGGAGTAGGCGATGAGCAGTTCTTC.

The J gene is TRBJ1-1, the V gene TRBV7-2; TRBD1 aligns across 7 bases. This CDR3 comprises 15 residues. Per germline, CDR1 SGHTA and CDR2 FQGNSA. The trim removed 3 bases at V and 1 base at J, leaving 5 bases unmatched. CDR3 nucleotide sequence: TGTGCCAGCAGCTTTACCGGGACAGCGAACACTGAAGCTTTCTTT. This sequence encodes CASSFTGTANTEAFF.

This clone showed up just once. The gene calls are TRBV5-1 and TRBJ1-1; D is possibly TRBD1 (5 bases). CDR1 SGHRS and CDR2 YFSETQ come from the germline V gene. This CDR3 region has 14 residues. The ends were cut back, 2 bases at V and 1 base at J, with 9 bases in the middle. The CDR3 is CASSFTTGNTEAFF. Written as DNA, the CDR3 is TGCGCCAGCAGCTTTACTACAGGGAACACTGAAGCTTTCTTT.